One and the same sample provided the 4 T cell receptor beta chains below, sequenced in a study of T cells in Graves' hyperthyroidism and ophthalmopathy. Authors of the study amplified TCR beta CDR3 regions from RNA transcripts. The TCR CDR3 was amplified in a first-round RT-PCR using the HTBI primer set. TCRdb re-called the multiplex PCR reads with MiXCR, one entry per CDR3 protein. This sample has hundreds of thousands of distinct CDR3 sequences, with approximately 19% found just once. Sequencing was carried out using blood. The receptors come from a woman younger than 35 with Graves' hyperthyroidism.

This clonotype was recorded at least ten times. CDR3 sequence (DNA): TGTGCCAGCAGCCGAGGACAGAGACTCTCTGGAAACACCATATATTTT. This encodes CASSRGQRLSGNTIYF. The chain joins TRBV6-1 to TRBJ1-3, with D possibly being TRBD1 (6 bases). Germline values: CDR1 MNHNS, CDR2 SASEGT. Trimming shortened V by 6 bases and J by 0 bases, and 15 bases separated the two germline ends. The CDR3 runs to 16 residues.

This clonotype was recorded at least ten times. The gene calls are TRBV20-1 and TRBJ2-2; 8 bases are shared with TRBD1. This CDR3 comprises 15 residues. Germline V CDR1 and CDR2: DFQATT, SNEGSKA (reference sequence). After removal of 0 bases from V and 5 bases from J, the junction contained 5 bases not matched to a gene. The CDR3, as DNA: TGCAGTGCTAGAGATGGACAGGGTGGGACCGGGGAGCTGTTTTTT. It translates to CSARDGQGGTGELFF.

This clonotype was recorded a few times. The chain links TRBV4-1 to TRBJ2-2, with 9 bases lining up with TRBD1. The CDR3 contains 17 residues. V lost 3 bases to trimming and J lost 3 bases; unmatched junction nucleotides: 8. Germline CDR1 and CDR2: MGHRA and YSYEKL. The CDR3 DNA reads TGCGCCAGCAGCCAGAGAACAGGGGGCACGGACACCGGGGAGCTGTTTTTT. It translates to CASSQRTGGTDTGELFF.

The table lists this clonotype with a few counts. The chain carries TRBV19 and TRBJ1-5, with 12 bases matching TRBD1. Germline V lookup: CDR1 LNHDA, CDR2 SQIVND (reference sequence). Trimming removed 7 bases from V and 7 bases from J; junction bases left unmatched: 5. This CDR3 comprises 14 residues. CDR3 bases: TGTGCCAGTACAGGGACAGGGGGCAGGCAGCCCCAGCATTTT. Translation: CASTGTGGRQPQHF.